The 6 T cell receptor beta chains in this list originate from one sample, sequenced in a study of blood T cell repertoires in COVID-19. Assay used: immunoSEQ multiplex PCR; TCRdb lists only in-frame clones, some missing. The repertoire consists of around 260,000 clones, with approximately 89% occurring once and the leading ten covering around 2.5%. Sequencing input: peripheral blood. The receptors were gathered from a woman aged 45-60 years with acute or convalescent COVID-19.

This chain's CDR3 is CASSLAAGGSGEAFF. The CDR3 nucleotides are TGTGCCAGCAGCTTAGCCGCAGGGGGCTCTGGTGAAGCTTTCTTT. This chain links TRBV7-8 with TRBJ1-1; 8 nucleotides agree with TRBD1. Germline V gene sequence: CDR1 SGHVS, CDR2 FQNEAQ. Trimming cost V 0 bases and J 7 bases; bases outside gene matches: 7. This CDR3 comprises 15 residues.

The CDR3 nucleotides are TGTGCCGGCGGACAGGGTCGAGACACCATATATTTT. Its protein is CAGGQGRDTIYF. This chain connects TRBV6-5 to TRBJ1-3; 8 bases map to TRBD1. V shed 11 bases and J 8 bases; nucleotides not matched to a gene: 8. CDR3 size: 12 residues. Germline assignment: CDR1 MNHEY and CDR2 SVGAGI.

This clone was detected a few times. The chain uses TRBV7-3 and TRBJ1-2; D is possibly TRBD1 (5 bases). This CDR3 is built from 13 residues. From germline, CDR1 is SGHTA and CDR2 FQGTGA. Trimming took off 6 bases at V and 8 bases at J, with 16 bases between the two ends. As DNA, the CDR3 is TGTGCCAGCAGGGAAGCAGGGTCTCGGGGCTACACCTTC. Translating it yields CASREAGSRGYTF.

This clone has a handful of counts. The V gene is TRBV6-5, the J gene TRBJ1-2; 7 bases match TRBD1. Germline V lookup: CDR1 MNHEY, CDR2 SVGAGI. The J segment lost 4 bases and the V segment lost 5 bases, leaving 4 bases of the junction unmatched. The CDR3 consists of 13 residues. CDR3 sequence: CASSRTGLYGYTF. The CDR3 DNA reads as TGTGCCAGCAGTAGGACAGGACTCTATGGCTACACCTTC.

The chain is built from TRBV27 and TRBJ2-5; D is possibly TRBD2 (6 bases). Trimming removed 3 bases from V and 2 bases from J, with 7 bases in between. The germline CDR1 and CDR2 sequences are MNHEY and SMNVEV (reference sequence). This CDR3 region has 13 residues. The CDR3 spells CASSFAGQETQYF. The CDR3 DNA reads TGTGCCAGCAGTTTCGCGGGGCAAGAGACCCAGTACTTC.

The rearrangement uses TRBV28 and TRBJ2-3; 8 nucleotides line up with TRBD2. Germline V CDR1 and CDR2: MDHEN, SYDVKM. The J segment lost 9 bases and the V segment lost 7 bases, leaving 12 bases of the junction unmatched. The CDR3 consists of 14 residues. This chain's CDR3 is CASNVPGLGLTQYF. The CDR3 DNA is TGTGCCAGCAACGTCCCGGGACTAGGGTTGACGCAGTATTTT.